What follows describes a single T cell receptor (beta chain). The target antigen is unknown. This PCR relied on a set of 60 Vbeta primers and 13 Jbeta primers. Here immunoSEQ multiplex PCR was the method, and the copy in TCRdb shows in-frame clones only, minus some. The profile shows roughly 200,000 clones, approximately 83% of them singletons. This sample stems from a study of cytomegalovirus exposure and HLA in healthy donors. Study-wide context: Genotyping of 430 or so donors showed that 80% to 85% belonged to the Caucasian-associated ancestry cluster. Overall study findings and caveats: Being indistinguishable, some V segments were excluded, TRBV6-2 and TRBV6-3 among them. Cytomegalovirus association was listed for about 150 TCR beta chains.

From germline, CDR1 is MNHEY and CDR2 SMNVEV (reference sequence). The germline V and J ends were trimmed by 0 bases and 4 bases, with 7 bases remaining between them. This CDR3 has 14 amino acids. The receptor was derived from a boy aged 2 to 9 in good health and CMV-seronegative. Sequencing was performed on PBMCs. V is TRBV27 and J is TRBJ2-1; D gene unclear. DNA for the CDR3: TGTGCCAGCAGTTTATCCACTCTTTACAATGAGCAGTTCTTC. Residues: CASSLSTLYNEQFF.